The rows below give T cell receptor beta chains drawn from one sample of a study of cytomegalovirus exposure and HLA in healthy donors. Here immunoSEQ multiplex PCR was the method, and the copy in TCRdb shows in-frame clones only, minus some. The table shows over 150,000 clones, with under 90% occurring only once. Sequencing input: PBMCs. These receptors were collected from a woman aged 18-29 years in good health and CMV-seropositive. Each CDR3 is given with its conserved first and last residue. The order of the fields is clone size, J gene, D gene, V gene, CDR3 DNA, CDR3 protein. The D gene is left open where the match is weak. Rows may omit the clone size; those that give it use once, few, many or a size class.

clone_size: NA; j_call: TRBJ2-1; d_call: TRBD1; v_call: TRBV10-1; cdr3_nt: TGCGCCAGCAGTGAGGACAGGGGCTCCTACTACAATGAGCAGTTCTTC; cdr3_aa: CASSEDRGSYYNEQFF
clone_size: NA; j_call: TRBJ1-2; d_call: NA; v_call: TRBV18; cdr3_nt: TGTGCCAGCTCATCGTTAGAGCTCTATGGCTACACCTTC; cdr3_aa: CASSSLELYGYTF
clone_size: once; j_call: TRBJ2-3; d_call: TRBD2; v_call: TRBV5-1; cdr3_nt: TGCGCCAGCAGCTTGGCTAGCGGGGCCACAGATACGCAGTATTTT; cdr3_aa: CASSLASGATDTQYF
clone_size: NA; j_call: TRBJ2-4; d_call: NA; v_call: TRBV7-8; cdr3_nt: TGTGCCAGCAGCTTAGTCAGAGCCAAAAACATTCAGTACTTC; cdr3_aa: CASSLVRAKNIQYF
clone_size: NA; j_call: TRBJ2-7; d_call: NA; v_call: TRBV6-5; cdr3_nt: TGTGCCAGCAGTCGACACTCGGGACTTCCCTACGAGCAGTACTTC; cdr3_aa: CASSRHSGLPYEQYF
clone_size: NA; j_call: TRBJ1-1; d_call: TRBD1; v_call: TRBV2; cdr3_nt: TGTGCCAGCAGTGAAGGGGTTAGGGGGCGGGAAGCTTTCTTT; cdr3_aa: CASSEGVRGREAFF
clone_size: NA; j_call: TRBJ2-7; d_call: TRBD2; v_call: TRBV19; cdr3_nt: TGTGCCAGTAGCTCGACTAGCGGGAGTTACGAGCAGTACTTC; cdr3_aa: CASSSTSGSYEQYF
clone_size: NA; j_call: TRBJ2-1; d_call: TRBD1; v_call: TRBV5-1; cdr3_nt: TGCGCCAGCAGCTCACAGGGGATAGAAAGGTTCTTC; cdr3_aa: CASSSQGIERFF
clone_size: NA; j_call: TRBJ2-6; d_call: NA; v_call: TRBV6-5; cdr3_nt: TGTGCCACCAAACAGGGTTACGCTGGGGCCAACGTCCTGACTTTC; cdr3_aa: CATKQGYAGANVLTF
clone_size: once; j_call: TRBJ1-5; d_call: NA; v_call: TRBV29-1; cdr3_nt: TGCAGCGTTGCCGCAGGTAGCAATCAGCCCCAGCATTTT; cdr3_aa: CSVAAGSNQPQHF
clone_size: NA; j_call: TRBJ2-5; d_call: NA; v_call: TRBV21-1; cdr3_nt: TGTGCCAGCAGCCGTCTCCGGTTACTAGCGGGAGGTGAGGAGACCCAGTACTTC; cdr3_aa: CASSRLRLLAGGEETQYF
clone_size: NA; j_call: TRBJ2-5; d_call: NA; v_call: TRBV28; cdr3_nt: TGTGCCAGCAGTCGGACTGGTTGGGTGACCCAGTACTTC; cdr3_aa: CASSRTGWVTQYF
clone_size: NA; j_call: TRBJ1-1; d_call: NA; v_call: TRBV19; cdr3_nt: TGTGCCAGTAGTCCAAGGGGGGGGCAAACTGAAGCTTTCTTT; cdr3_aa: CASSPRGGQTEAFF
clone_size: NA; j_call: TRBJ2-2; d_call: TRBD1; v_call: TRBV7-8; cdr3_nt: TGTGCCAGCAGCGTGGGACAGGGGAGGCGCACCGGGGAGCTGTTTTTT; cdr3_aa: CASSVGQGRRTGELFF
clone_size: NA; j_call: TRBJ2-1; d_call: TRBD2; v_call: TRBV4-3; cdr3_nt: TGCGCCAGCAGCCAAGATAGCGGGACCTGGGGCAATGAGCAGTTCTTC; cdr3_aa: CASSQDSGTWGNEQFF
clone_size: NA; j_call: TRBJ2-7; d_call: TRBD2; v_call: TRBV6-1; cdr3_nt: TGTGCCAGCAGTGAAGGGGTGGCGGGGGATTCCTACGAGCAGTACTTC; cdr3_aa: CASSEGVAGDSYEQYF
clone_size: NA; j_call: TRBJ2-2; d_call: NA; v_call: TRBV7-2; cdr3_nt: TGTGCCAGCAGCTTTGCCAGGGCGGACACCGGGGAGCTGTTTTTT; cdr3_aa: CASSFARADTGELFF
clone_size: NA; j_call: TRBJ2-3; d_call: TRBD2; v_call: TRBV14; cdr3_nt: TGTGCCATCCAGAGCGGGGGGCCCGGAGGCACAGATACGCAGTATTTT; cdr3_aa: CAIQSGGPGGTDTQYF
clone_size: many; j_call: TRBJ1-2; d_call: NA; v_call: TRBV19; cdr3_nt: TGTGCCAGTAGTTTATACACTGGCTACACCTTC; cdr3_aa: CASSLYTGYTF
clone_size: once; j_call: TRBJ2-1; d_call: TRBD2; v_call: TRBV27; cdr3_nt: TGTGCCAGCAGTTTATCTAGCGGGGCCTACAATGAGCAGTTCTTC; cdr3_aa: CASSLSSGAYNEQFF
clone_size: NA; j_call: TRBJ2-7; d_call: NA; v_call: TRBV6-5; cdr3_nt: TGTGCCAGCAGTTACTCCCCTCGGGAGCCCTACGAGCAGTACTTC; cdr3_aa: CASSYSPREPYEQYF
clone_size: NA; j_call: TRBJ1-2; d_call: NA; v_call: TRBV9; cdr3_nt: TGTGCCAGCAGCGTAGCAGCAGGGGCAATTAACTATGGCTACACCTTC; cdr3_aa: CASSVAAGAINYGYTF
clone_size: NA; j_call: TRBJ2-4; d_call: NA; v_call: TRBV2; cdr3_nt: TGTGCCAGCAGTTTAGATCAGGTAGCCAAAAACATTCAGTACTTC; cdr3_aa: CASSLDQVAKNIQYF
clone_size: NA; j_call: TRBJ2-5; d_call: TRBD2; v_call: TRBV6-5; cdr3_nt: TGTGCCAGCAGTTCCCAGCAGGGAGGGCACAGGACCCAGTACTTC; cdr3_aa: CASSSQQGGHRTQYF
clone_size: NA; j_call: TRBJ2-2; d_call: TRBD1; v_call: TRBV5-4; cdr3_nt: TGTGCCAGCAGCTGGGGGACAGGGGGACACGGGGAGCTGTTTTTT; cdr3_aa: CASSWGTGGHGELFF
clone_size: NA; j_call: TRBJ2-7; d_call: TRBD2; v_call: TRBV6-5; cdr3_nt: TGTGCCAGCAGTTCCGTTAGCGGGAGGGCCGGATACGAGCAGTACTTC; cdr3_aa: CASSSVSGRAGYEQYF
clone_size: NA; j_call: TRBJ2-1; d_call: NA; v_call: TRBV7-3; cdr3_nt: TGTGCCAGCAGCTTAAAGCCACCCTACAATGAGCAGTTCTTC; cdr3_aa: CASSLKPPYNEQFF
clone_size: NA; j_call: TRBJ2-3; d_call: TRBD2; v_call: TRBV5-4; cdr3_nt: TGTGCCAGCAGCGACCCGGGGGGGCACACAGATACGCAGTATTTT; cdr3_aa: CASSDPGGHTDTQYF
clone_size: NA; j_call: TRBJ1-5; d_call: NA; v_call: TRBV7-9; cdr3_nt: TGTGCCAGCAGCCATGGAGGGATCAGGGCTAGCAATCAGCCCCAGCATTTT; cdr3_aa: CASSHGGIRASNQPQHF
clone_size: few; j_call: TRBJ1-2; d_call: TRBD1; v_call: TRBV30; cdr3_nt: TGTGCCTGGAGTGCCCAGACAGGGAACTATGGCTACACCTTC; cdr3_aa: CAWSAQTGNYGYTF
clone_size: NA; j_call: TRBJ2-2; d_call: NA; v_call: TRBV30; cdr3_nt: TGTGCCTGGAGTCCTTACTCCACCGGGGAGCTGTTTTTT; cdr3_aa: CAWSPYSTGELFF
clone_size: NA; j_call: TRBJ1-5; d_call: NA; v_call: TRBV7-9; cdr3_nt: TGTGCCAGCAGCAGCAATGATGACAGAAATCAGCCCCAGCATTTT; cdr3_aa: CASSSNDDRNQPQHF
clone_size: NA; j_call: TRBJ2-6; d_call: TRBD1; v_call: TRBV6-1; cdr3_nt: TGTGCCAGCAGTGAAACGGGACAGAGGGTTGCTGGGGCCAACGTCCTGACTTTC; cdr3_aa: CASSETGQRVAGANVLTF
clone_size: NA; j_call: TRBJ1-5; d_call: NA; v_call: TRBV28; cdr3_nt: TGTGCCAGCAGTTTATATGGGGGGGGGTTGAGCAATCAGCCCCAGCATTTT; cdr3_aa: CASSLYGGGLSNQPQHF